The 27 T cell receptor beta chains reported below all come from one sample, sequenced in a study of PD-1 blockade in classical Hodgkin lymphoma. Only in-frame clones appear in the TCRdb table, and some are missing; sequencing was by immunoSEQ multiplex PCR. The profile covers 120,000 to 150,000 clones, with less than 80% appearing a single time and roughly a tenth taken by the ten largest. The patients all showed relapse after autologous stem cell transplantation, while their brentuximab vedotin exposure varied. Sequences were derived from peripheral blood mononuclear cells (PBMCs), sampled before the second cycle of nivolumab. The origin of the receptors is a human donor with classical Hodgkin lymphoma.

The V and J genes are TRBV11-3 and TRBJ2-7; 11 bases align to TRBD2. The length of the CDR3 is 12 residues. The trim removed 3 bases at V and 9 bases at J, leaving 1 base unmatched. Germline CDR1 reads SGHNT; CDR2 reads YENEEA. The CDR3 DNA follows: TGTGCCAGCAGCTTCGGGACTAGCGGGCAGTACTTC. It specifies CASSFGTSGQYF.

This chain connects TRBV18 to TRBJ1-1; 7 positions agree with TRBD1. CDR3 length equals 13 residues. The junction had 8 bases not matched to a gene; V was cut back by 9 bases and J by 4 bases. Germline CDR1 KGHSH, CDR2 LQKENI. CDR3 protein: CASRPGQATEAFF. In DNA, the CDR3 is TGTGCCAGTCGGCCCGGACAGGCCACTGAAGCTTTCTTT.

The chain employs TRBV6-5 and TRBJ1-5; 12 positions match TRBD1. The CDR3 totals 16 residues. The germline V gene has CDR1 MNHEY and CDR2 SVGAGI. The V gene end was trimmed by 4 bases and the J gene end by 2 bases; junction bases not matched to a gene: 3. DNA for the CDR3: TGTGCCAGCAGTTGGGACAGGGGGCTGGGCAATCAGCCCCAGCATTTT. Translation: CASSWDRGLGNQPQHF.

The CDR3 region is CASSRDRLTYNEQFF. The CDR3 DNA follows: TGCGCCAGCAGCCGGGACCGACTAACGTACAATGAGCAGTTCTTC. The chain has TRBV5-1 and TRBJ2-1; D may match TRBD1 or TRBD2 (5 bases each). The CDR3 has 15 amino acids. V was trimmed by 4 bases and J by 4 bases, leaving 15 bases between them. From germline, CDR1 is SGHRS and CDR2 YFSETQ.

The chain carries TRBV2 and TRBJ1-4; TRBD1 matches at 8 bases. The junction had 10 bases not matched to a gene; V was cut back by 8 bases and J by 8 bases. Germline V CDR1 and CDR2: SNHLY, FYNNEI. The CDR3 is 14 amino acids. In nucleotides, the CDR3 is TGTGCCAGCGGGGGACAGGAGTTGGGGGAAAAACTGTTTTTT. As protein: CASGGQELGEKLFF.

The chain is built from TRBV6-5 and TRBJ2-3; D perhaps matches TRBD2 (5 bases). CDR1 is MNHEY and CDR2 is SVGAGI in the germline V gene. Trimming shortened V by 7 bases and J by 8 bases, and 10 bases separated the two germline ends. This CDR3 is built from 11 residues. CDR3 residues: CASTRDFTQYF. The CDR3 region has the DNA TGTGCCAGCACTCGGGATTTTACGCAGTATTTT.

This chain uses TRBV19 with TRBJ1-1, with D possibly being TRBD1 (6 bases). Trimming left V 4 bases short and J 6 bases short, with 18 bases between. CDR3 size: 15 residues. Germline CDR1 LNHDA, CDR2 SQIVND (reference sequence). Here the CDR3 DNA reads TGTGCCAGTAGTACGCCCCTGGGGGCCCTGGCTGAAGCTTTCTTT. This translates into CASSTPLGALAEAFF.

This clone has at least ten counts. The chain uses TRBV7-9 and TRBJ2-7, with D possibly being TRBD1 (6 bases). The V end was cut by 5 bases, the J end by 7 bases, with 18 bases between. The CDR3 totals 14 residues. Germline values: CDR1 SEHNR, CDR2 FQNEAQ (reference sequence). CDR3 amino acids: CASSHRDTHWEQYF. The CDR3 DNA reads TGTGCCAGCAGCCACCGGGACACCCACTGGGAGCAGTACTTC.

The V call is TRBV7-2, the J call TRBJ1-5, with D unclear. Germline CDR1 and CDR2: SGHTA and FQGNSA. V was clipped by 4 bases and J by 0 bases, with 7 bases between them. The CDR3 contains 14 residues. The CDR3 region has the DNA TGTGCCAGCAGCTCGGAGGGTAGCAATCAGCCCCAGCATTTT. The encoded protein is CASSSEGSNQPQHF.

This clone turned up a few times. The chain has TRBV19 and TRBJ2-1, with TRBD2 matching 12 bases. Germline V lookup: CDR1 LNHDA, CDR2 SQIVND (reference sequence). The junction had 12 bases not matched to a gene; V was cut back by 6 bases and J by 12 bases. CDR3 length: 15 amino acids. The DNA for the CDR3 is TGTGCCAGTAGCCCTTCCGCTAGCGGGAGGGCCCCGCAGTTCTTC. Amino acid sequence: CASSPSASGRAPQFF.

CDR3: CASSVVPGGQSPLHF. For the CDR3, the DNA is TGTGCCAGCAGCGTAGTACCGGGGGGTCAGTCACCCCTCCACTTT. The chain couples TRBV9 to TRBJ1-6, with D possibly being TRBD1 (5 bases). V shed 0 bases and J shed 10 bases, with 14 bases lying between them. There are 15 residues in the CDR3. Germline CDR1 reads SGDLS; CDR2 reads YYNGEE.

The V call is TRBV6-1, the J call TRBJ2-1, with 7 bases aligning to TRBD1. Trimming at V came to 6 bases and at J to 8 bases, leaving 7 bases not matched to a gene. The CDR3 length is 13 residues. CDR1 and CDR2 from the germline V gene are MNHNS and SASEGT. The CDR3 region is CASRRGQSDEQFF. CDR3 sequence (DNA): TGTGCCAGCAGACGGGGACAGTCGGATGAGCAGTTCTTC.

The chain has TRBV6-6 and TRBJ1-2; no clear D. CDR3 length: 13 residues. V was trimmed by 2 bases and J by 2 bases, leaving 6 bases between them. The V gene's germline CDR1 is MNHNY and CDR2 SVGAGI (reference sequence). The CDR3 loop reads CASSYVQNYGYTF. CDR3 bases: TGTGCCAGCAGTTACGTTCAGAACTATGGCTACACCTTC.

This chain connects TRBV7-2 to TRBJ1-4; TRBD1 aligns across 7 bases. Germline V gene data show CDR1 as SGHTA and CDR2 as FQGNSA. The J segment lost 6 bases and the V segment lost 4 bases, leaving 17 bases of the junction unmatched. This CDR3 has 18 amino acids. Here the CDR3 reads CASSSESTGPSSYEKLFF. The DNA for the CDR3 is TGTGCCAGCAGCTCCGAATCGACAGGGCCCTCGTCGTATGAAAAACTGTTTTTT.

There are a few counts of this clone. The V gene is TRBV10-2, the J gene TRBJ2-1, with TRBD2 matching 9 bases. With 8 bases clipped from V and 6 bases from J, the junction kept 8 bases outside the gene matches. This CDR3 has 14 residues. The germline V gene encodes CDR1 WSHSY and CDR2 SAAADI. DNA for the CDR3: TGCGCCAGCGTAGAAATAGCGGGGGTCAATGAGCAGTTCTTC. It translates to CASVEIAGVNEQFF.

The rearrangement uses TRBV11-1 and TRBJ1-2, with D maybe TRBD1 (6 bases). Trimming cost V 5 bases and J 3 bases, with 13 bases left between them. The germline V gene encodes CDR1 SGHAT and CDR2 FQDESV (reference sequence). The CDR3 extends over 14 amino acids. CDR3 sequence reads: CASSPRQDYYGYTF. The CDR3 DNA follows: TGTGCCAGCAGCCCCCGACAGGACTACTATGGCTACACCTTC.

The J gene is TRBJ2-2, the V gene TRBV10-2; D gene unclear. The V and J ends lost 5 bases and 3 bases respectively, with 7 bases between them. The CDR3 is 13 residues long. Germline-derived CDR1 and CDR2 are WSHSY and SAAADI. CDR3 bases: TGCGCCAGCAGTCATTCCTACACCGGGGAGCTGTTTTTT. Its translation is CASSHSYTGELFF.

This chain connects TRBV27 to TRBJ2-1, with a possible D match to TRBD1 (6 bases). This CDR3 is built from 15 residues. Trimming took 6 bases from V and 2 from J, leaving 14 bases between them. CDR1 is MNHEY and CDR2 is SMNVEV in the germline V gene (reference sequence). The CDR3 spells CASRFLRGTYNEQFF. CDR3 nucleotide sequence: TGTGCCAGCAGATTCCTCAGGGGAACCTACAATGAGCAGTTCTTC.

This clone has only a few counts. V usage is TRBV7-9 and J usage is TRBJ1-4, with D maybe TRBD1 (5 bases). Germline CDR1 is SEHNR and CDR2 is FQNEAQ (reference sequence). V was shortened by 3 bases and J by 6 bases, with 14 bases between the two germline ends. The CDR3 is 15 residues long. The CDR3 bases are TGTGCCAGCAGCTTTATTGGAGGGGTGGATGAAAAACTGTTTTTT. Encoded protein: CASSFIGGVDEKLFF.

This clone was found once. The chain has TRBV7-3 and TRBJ2-3; tentative D call: TRBD2 (6 bases). CDR1 SGHTA and CDR2 FQGTGA come from the germline V gene. The CDR3 covers 18 residues. V dropped 0 bases and J dropped 5 bases, with 21 bases sitting between them. The CDR3 bases are TGTGCCAGCAGCTTAACGGGCTCGGGGGACTCACAGATAGATACGCAGTATTTT. It is translated as CASSLTGSGDSQIDTQYF.

The chain combines TRBV18 with TRBJ2-3; TRBD2 matches at 8 bases. The CDR3 has 15 amino acids. CDR1 is KGHSH and CDR2 is LQKENI in the germline V gene. Trimming took 0 bases from V and 1 from J; bases not matched to a gene: 0. The CDR3 loop reads CASSPPSGGTDTQYF. The CDR3 bases are TGTGCCAGCTCACCACCTAGCGGGGGCACAGATACGCAGTATTTT.

This chain uses TRBV27 with TRBJ1-1; a weak D match, TRBD1 (6 bases). The CDR3 loop spans 13 amino acids. V was cut by 2 bases and J by 4 bases, with 8 bases left in between. CDR1 and CDR2 (germline): MNHEY, SMNVEV (reference sequence). The CDR3 DNA sequence: TGTGCCAGCAGTTTAATAGGGGGCACTGAAGCTTTCTTT. Protein: CASSLIGGTEAFF.

The rearrangement uses TRBV7-2 and TRBJ2-7, with TRBD1 as a possible D gene (6 bases). Trimming took off 1 base at V and 3 bases at J, with 16 bases between the two ends. There are 16 residues in the CDR3. Germline V gene sequence: CDR1 SGHTA, CDR2 FQGNSA. The CDR3 protein is CASSLEARGPHYEQYF. DNA for the CDR3: TGTGCCAGCAGCTTAGAAGCCAGGGGTCCGCACTACGAGCAGTACTTC.

V and J are TRBV7-9 and TRBJ1-1, with D hard to call. The CDR3 is made up of 14 amino acids. Germline V gene lookup returns CDR1 SEHNR and CDR2 FQNEAQ (reference sequence). V was trimmed by 0 bases and J by 0 bases, leaving 5 bases between them. DNA for the CDR3: TGTGCCAGCAGCTTAGCCGGAGTGAACACTGAAGCTTTCTTT. This sequence encodes CASSLAGVNTEAFF.

There are a few counts of this clone. The chain links TRBV7-9 to TRBJ1-6; D unresolved. This CDR3 is built from 14 residues. Germline loops: CDR1 SEHNR, CDR2 FQNEAQ (reference sequence). V gave up 3 bases and J gave up 7 bases, with 10 bases separating them. In nucleotides, the CDR3 is TGTGCCAGCAGCTTGGTAGGGTTGAATTCACCCCTCCACTTT. Its protein product is CASSLVGLNSPLHF.

This clone was observed a handful of times. The chain is built from TRBV7-9 and TRBJ1-2, with TRBD1 matching over 8 bases. This CDR3 is built from 13 residues. Germline V lookup: CDR1 SEHNR, CDR2 FQNEAQ (reference sequence). Trimming removed 4 bases from V and 7 bases from J; junction bases left unmatched: 5. CDR3 loop: CASSSQGAGGYTF. CDR3 nucleotides: TGTGCCAGCAGCTCTCAGGGGGCGGGTGGCTACACCTTC.

The CDR3 loop is CASSFFRGTDTQYF. The CDR3 DNA reads as TGTGCCAGCAGTTTTTTCCGCGGTACAGATACGCAGTATTTT. The V gene is TRBV6-5, the J gene TRBJ2-3, with D unclear. V dropped 4 bases and J dropped 3 bases, with 11 bases sitting between them. CDR1 MNHEY and CDR2 SVGAGI come from the germline V gene. The CDR3 runs 14 residues.